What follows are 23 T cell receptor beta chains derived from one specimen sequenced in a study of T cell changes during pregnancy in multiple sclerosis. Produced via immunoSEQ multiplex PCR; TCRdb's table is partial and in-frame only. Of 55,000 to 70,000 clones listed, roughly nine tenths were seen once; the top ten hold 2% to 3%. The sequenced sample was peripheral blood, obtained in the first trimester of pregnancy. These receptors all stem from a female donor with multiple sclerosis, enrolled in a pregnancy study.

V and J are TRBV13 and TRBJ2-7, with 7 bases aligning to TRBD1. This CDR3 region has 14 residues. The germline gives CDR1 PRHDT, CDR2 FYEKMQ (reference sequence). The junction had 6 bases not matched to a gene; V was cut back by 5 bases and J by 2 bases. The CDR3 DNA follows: TGTGCCAGCAGCCCAGACAGGGACCCCTACGAGCAGTACTTC. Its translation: CASSPDRDPYEQYF.

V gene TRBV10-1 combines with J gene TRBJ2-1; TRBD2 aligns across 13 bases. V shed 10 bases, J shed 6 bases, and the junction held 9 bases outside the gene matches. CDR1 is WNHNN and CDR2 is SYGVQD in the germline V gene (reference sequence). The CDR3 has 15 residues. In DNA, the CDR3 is TGCGCCACCGGACTAGCGGGAGAGTCGGGCAATGAGCAGTTCTTC. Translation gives CATGLAGESGNEQFF.

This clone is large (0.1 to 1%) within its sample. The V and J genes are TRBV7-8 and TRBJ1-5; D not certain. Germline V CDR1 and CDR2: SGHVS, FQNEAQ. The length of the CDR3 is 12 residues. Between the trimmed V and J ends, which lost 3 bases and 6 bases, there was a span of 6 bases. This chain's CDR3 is CASSFLRQPQHF. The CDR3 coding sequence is TGTGCCAGCAGCTTTCTACGTCAGCCCCAGCATTTT.

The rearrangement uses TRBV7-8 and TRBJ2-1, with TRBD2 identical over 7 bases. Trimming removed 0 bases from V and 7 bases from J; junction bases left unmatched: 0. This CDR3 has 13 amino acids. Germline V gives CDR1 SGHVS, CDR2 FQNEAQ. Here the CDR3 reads CASSLASGNEQFF. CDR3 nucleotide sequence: TGTGCCAGCAGCTTAGCTAGCGGGAATGAGCAGTTCTTC. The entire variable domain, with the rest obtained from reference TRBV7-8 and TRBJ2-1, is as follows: GAGVSQSPRYKVAKRGQDVALRCDPISGHVSLFWYQQALGQGPEFLTYFQNEAQLDKSGLPSDRFFAERPEGSVSTLKIQRTQQEDSAVYLCASSLASGNEQFFGPGTRLTVL.

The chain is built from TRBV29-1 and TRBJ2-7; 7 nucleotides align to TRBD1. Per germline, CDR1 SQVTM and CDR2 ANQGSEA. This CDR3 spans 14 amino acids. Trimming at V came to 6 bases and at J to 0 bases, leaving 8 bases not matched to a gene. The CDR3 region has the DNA TGCAGCGTGGCCACAGGGGACGACTCCTACGAGCAGTACTTC. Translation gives CSVATGDDSYEQYF.

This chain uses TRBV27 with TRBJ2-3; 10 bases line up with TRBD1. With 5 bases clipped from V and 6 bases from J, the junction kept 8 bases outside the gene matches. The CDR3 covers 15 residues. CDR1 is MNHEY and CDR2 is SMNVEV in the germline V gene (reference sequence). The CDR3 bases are TGTGCCAGCAGTCCCAGGACAGGGGGAGGGGATACGCAGTATTTT. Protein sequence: CASSPRTGGGDTQYF.

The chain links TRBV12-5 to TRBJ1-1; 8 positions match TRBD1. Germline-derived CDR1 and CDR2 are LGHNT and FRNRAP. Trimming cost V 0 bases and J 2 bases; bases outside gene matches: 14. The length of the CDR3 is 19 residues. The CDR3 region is CASGLVLFGRGRLNTEAFF. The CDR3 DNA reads TGTGCTAGTGGTTTGGTACTCTTTGGCAGGGGGCGCCTAAACACTGAAGCTTTCTTT.

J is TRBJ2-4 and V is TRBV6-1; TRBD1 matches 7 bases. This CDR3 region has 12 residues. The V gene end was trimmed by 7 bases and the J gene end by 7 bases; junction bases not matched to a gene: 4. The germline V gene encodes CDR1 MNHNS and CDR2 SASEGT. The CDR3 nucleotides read TGTGCCAGCACCCAGGGGGTGAACATTCAGTACTTC. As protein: CASTQGVNIQYF.

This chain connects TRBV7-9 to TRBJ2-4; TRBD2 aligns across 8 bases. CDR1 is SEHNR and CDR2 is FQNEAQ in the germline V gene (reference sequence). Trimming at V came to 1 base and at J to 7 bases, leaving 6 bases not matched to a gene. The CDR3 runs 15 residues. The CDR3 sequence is CASSLVGLALNIQYF. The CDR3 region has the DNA TGTGCCAGCAGCTTAGTCGGACTAGCACTGAACATTCAGTACTTC. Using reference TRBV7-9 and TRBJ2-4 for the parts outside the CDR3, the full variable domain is DTGVSQNPRHKITKRGQNVTFRCDPISEHNRLYWYRQTLGQGPEFLTYFQNEAQLEKSRLLSDRFSAERPKGSFSTLEIQRTEQGDSAMYLCASSLVGLALNIQYFGAGTRLSVL.

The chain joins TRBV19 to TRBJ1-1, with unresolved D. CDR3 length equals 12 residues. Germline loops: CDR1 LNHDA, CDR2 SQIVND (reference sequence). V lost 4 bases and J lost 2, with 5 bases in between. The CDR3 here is CASSRLNTEAFF. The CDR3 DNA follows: TGTGCCAGTAGTAGACTAAACACTGAAGCTTTCTTT.

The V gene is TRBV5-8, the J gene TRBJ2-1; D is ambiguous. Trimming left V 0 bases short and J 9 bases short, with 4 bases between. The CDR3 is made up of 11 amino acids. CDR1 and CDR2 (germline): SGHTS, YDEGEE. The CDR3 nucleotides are TGTGCCAGCAGCTTGGAGAGTGAGCAGTTCTTC. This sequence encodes CASSLESEQFF. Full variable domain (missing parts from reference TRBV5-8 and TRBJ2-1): EAGVTQSPTHLIKTRGQQATLRCSPISGHTSVYWYQQALGLGLQFLLWYDEGEERNRGNFPPRFSGRQFPNYSSELNVNALELEDSALYLCASSLESEQFFGPGTRLTVL.

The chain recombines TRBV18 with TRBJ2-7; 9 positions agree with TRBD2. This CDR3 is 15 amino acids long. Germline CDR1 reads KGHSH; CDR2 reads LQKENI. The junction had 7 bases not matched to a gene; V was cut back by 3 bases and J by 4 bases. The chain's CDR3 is CASSPTASGEYEQYF. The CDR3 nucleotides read TGTGCCAGCTCACCGACGGCTAGCGGGGAATACGAGCAGTACTTC.

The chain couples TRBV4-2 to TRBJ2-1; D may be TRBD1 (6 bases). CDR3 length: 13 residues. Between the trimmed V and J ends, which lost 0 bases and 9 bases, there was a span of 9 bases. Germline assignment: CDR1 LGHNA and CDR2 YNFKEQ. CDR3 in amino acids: CASSQEQGLEQFF. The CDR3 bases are TGTGCCAGCAGCCAAGAACAGGGCCTTGAGCAGTTCTTC.

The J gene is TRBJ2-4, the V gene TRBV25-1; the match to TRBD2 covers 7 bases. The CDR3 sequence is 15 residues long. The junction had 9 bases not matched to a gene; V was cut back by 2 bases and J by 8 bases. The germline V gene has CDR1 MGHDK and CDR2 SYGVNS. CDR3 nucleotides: TGTGCCAGCAGTGAAGGGGCGGGAGTGGAGGACATTCAGTACTTC. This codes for CASSEGAGVEDIQYF.

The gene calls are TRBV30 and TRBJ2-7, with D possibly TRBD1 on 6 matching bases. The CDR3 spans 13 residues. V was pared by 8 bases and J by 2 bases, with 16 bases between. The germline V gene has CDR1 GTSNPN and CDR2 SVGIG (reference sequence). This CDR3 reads CAAGTSKTYEQYF. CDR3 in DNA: TGTGCCGCCGGGACATCGAAGACCTACGAGCAGTACTTC.

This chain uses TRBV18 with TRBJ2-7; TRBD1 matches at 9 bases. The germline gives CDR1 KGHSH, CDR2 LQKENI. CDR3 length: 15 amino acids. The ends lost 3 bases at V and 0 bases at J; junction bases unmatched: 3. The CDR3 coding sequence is TGTGCCAGCTCACCGGGACAGGGATACTCCTACGAGCAGTACTTC. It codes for CASSPGQGYSYEQYF.

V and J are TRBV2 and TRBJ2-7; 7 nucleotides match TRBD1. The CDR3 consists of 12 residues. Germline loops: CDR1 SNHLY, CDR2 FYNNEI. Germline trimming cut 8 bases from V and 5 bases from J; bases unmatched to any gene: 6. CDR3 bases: TGTGCCAGCGCCGGGACAGCCGACGAGCAGTACTTC. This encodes CASAGTADEQYF.

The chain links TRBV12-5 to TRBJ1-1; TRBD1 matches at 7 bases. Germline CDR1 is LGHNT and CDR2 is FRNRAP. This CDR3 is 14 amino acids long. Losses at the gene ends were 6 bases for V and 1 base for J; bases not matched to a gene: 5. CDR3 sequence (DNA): TGTGCTAGTGGCCGGGCAGGGGGGAACACTGAAGCTTTCTTT. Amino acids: CASGRAGGNTEAFF.

CDR3 loop: CAWSSLTGGFLNTEAFF. The DNA of the CDR3 is TGTGCCTGGAGTTCCCTAACAGGGGGTTTCTTGAACACTGAAGCTTTCTTT. J is TRBJ1-1 and V is TRBV30, with 8 nucleotides matching TRBD1. The CDR3 is made up of 17 amino acids. Germline V CDR1 and CDR2: GTSNPN, SVGIG (reference sequence). V shed 2 bases and J 0 bases; nucleotides not matched to a gene: 11.

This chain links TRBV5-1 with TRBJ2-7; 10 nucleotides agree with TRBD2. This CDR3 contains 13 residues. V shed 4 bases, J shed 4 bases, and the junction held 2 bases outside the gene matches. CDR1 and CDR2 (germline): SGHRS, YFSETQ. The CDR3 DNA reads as TGCGCCAGCAGCCCTAGCGGGAGTTACGAGCAGTACTTC. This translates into CASSPSGSYEQYF.

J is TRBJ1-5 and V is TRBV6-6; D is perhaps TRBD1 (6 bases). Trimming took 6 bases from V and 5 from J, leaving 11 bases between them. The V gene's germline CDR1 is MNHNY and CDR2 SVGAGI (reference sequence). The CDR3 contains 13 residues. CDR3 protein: CASSGQKDQPQHF. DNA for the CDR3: TGTGCCAGCAGCGGACAGAAGGATCAGCCCCAGCATTTT.

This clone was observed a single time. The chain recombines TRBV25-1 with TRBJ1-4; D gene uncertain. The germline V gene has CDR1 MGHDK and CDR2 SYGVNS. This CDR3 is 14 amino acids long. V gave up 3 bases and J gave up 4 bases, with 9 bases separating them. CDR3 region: CASSEGSINEKLFF. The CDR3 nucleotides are TGTGCCAGCAGTGAGGGCAGCATTAATGAAAAACTGTTTTTT.

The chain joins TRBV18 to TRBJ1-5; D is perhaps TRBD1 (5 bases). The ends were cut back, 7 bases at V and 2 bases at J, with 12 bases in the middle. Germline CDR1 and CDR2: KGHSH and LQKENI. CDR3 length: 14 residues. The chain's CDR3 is CASCTGAGNQPQHF. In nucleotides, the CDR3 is TGTGCCAGCTGTACAGGAGCAGGCAATCAGCCCCAGCATTTT.